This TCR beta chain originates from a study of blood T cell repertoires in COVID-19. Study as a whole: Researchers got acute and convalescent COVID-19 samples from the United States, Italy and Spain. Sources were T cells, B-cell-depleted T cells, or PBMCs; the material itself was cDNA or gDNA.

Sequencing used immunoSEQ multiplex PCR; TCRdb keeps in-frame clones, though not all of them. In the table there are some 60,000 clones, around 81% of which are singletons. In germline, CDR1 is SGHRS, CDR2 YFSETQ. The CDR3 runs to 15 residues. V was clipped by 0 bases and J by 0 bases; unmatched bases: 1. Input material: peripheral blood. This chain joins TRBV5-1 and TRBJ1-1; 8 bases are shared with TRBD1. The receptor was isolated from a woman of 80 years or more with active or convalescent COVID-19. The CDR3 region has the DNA TGCGCCAGCAGCTTGGGACAGGGGATGAACACTGAAGCTTTCTTT. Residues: CASSLGQGMNTEAFF.